This entry lists 24 T cell receptor beta chains sequenced from one sample in a study of blood T cell repertoires in COVID-19 (dated by TCRdb to the early 2020s). Receptor libraries were prepared by the immunoSEQ multiplex PCR assay. Entries here come from immuneACCESS through TCRdb and include only in-frame sequences with V and J called. Some clones fail to appear in such tables; in the studies checked, an unresolved V gene covers under half of the shortfall, and the cause of the remainder is unknown. This sample lists tens of thousands of clones; approximately 90% were detected once. The ten largest clones capture around 32% of the sample. What was sequenced was peripheral blood. The source of these receptors is a man aged 65-85 years with active COVID-19.

The V and J genes are TRBV5-1 and TRBJ2-2, with TRBD2 matching 11 bases. CDR1 and CDR2 (germline): SGHRS, YFSETQ. Losses at the gene ends were 4 bases for V and 3 bases for J; bases not matched to a gene: 5. The CDR3 has 16 residues. This CDR3 reads CASSRGLAGDTGELFF. CDR3 in DNA: TGCGCCAGCAGCCGCGGACTAGCGGGCGACACCGGGGAGCTGTTTTTT.

The chain employs TRBV5-1 and TRBJ1-2; tentative D call: TRBD1 (6 bases). Trimming pared 3 bases from V and 7 bases from J, leaving 13 bases between. This CDR3 contains 13 residues. Germline CDR1 and CDR2: SGHRS and YFSETQ. CDR3 nucleotides: TGCGCCAGCAGCTACGGGGGGGCGGGTGGCTACACCTTC. Amino acids: CASSYGGAGGYTF. Filled out from reference TRBV5-1 and TRBJ1-2, the complete variable domain reads KAGVTQTPRYLIKTRGQQVTLSCSPISGHRSVSWYQQTPGQGLQFLFEYFSETQRNKGNFPGRFSGRQFSNSRSEMNVSTLELGDSALYLCASSYGGAGGYTFGSGTRLTVV.

This clone has only one observation. This chain connects TRBV10-3 to TRBJ1-1; D unclear. With 2 bases removed from V and 5 bases from J, the gap between germline ends came to 15 bases. From germline, CDR1 is ENHRY and CDR2 SYGVKD. This CDR3 is 15 amino acids long. CDR3 bases: TGTGCCATCAGTGAGAGCCCTCCCGGAGGGACTGAAGCTTTCTTT. Translated, it gives CAISESPPGGTEAFF.

The rearrangement uses TRBV3-1 (or the pseudogene TRBV3-2) and TRBJ2-7, with D tentatively TRBD2 (5 bases). Germline CDR1 reads LGHDT; CDR2 reads YNNKEL (reference sequence). With 3 bases removed from V and 3 bases from J, the gap between germline ends came to 15 bases. The CDR3 contains 15 residues. CDR3 bases: TGTGCCAGCAGCCATACTTCGGACTTGGTCTACGAGCAGTACTTC. Its protein is CASSHTSDLVYEQYF.

The V call is TRBV11-3, the J call TRBJ2-1; D ambiguous. V lost 5 bases and J 4 bases, leaving 12 bases between the germline ends. There are 14 residues in the CDR3. Germline CDR1 SGHNT, CDR2 YENEEA. CDR3 loop: CASSVGGAYNEQFF. The CDR3, as DNA: TGTGCCAGCAGCGTTGGTGGAGCTTACAATGAGCAGTTCTTC.

The rearrangement joins TRBV7-8 to TRBJ2-4; D is uncertain. There are 16 residues in the CDR3. Per germline, CDR1 SGHVS and CDR2 FQNEAQ. The V and J ends lost 5 bases and 5 bases respectively, with 19 bases between them. The CDR3: CASSLRRSRVENIQYF. The CDR3 DNA reads TGTGCCAGCAGCCTTAGGAGATCCCGGGTGGAAAACATTCAGTACTTC.

The chain has TRBV11-2 and TRBJ2-5; 8 nucleotides align to TRBD1. CDR1 SGHAT and CDR2 FQNNGV come from the germline V gene. With 6 bases clipped from V and 6 bases from J, the junction kept 6 bases outside the gene matches. CDR3 length: 13 amino acids. This CDR3 reads CASRGRGQQTQYF. For the CDR3, the DNA is TGTGCCAGCAGGGGCAGGGGGCAACAGACCCAGTACTTC.

This chain links TRBV7-2 with TRBJ2-7; D remains ambiguous. CDR3 size: 13 residues. V dropped 4 bases and J dropped 2 bases, with 9 bases sitting between them. The germline V gene has CDR1 SGHTA and CDR2 FQGNSA. The CDR3 is CASSSYRAYEQYF. CDR3 in DNA: TGTGCCAGCAGCTCCTACCGGGCCTACGAGCAGTACTTC.

This clone was seen only once. This chain joins TRBV15 and TRBJ2-3, with 7 bases identical to TRBD2. The CDR3 consists of 16 residues. CDR1 and CDR2 (germline): LNHNV, YYDKDF (reference sequence). J lost 1 base, V lost 0 bases, and 4 bases had no gene match. CDR3 protein: CATSRERAGGTDTQYF. The DNA for the CDR3 is TGTGCCACCAGCAGAGAGAGGGCGGGAGGCACAGATACGCAGTATTTT. Full variable domain (remainder filled in from reference TRBV15 and TRBJ2-3): DAMVIQNPRYQVTQFGKPVTLSCSQTLNHNVMYWYQQKSSQAPKLLFHYYDKDFNNEADTPDNFQSRRPNTSFCFLDIRSPGLGDTAMYLCATSRERAGGTDTQYFGPGTRLTVL.

This chain joins TRBV2 and TRBJ2-7; TRBD2 agrees at 10 bases. This CDR3 is 15 amino acids long. The germline V gene encodes CDR1 SNHLY and CDR2 FYNNEI. V trimming: 3 bases; J trimming: 4 bases; junction bases outside the gene matches: 6. The CDR3 DNA reads as TGTGCCAGCAGTGACAGTAGCGGGGGGCGATACGAGCAGTACTTC. Translation: CASSDSSGGRYEQYF.

The chain has TRBV3-1 (or the pseudogene TRBV3-2) and TRBJ2-1, with TRBD2 matching 9 bases. CDR1 LGHDT and CDR2 YNNKEL come from the germline V gene (reference sequence). The trim removed 0 bases at V and 4 bases at J, leaving 16 bases unmatched. This CDR3 comprises 20 residues. CDR3: CASSQDILSGLAISYNEQFF. As DNA, the CDR3 is TGTGCCAGCAGCCAAGATATACTCTCGGGACTAGCAATAAGTTACAATGAGCAGTTCTTC.

CDR3 nucleotides: TGTGCCAGCTCACCACCGACAGGGTGGAACACTGAAGCTTTCTTT. The encoded protein is CASSPPTGWNTEAFF. The gene calls are TRBV18 and TRBJ1-1, with 7 bases identical to TRBD1. The CDR3 is made up of 15 amino acids. Germline CDR1 KGHSH, CDR2 LQKENI. Germline trimming cut 0 bases from V and 1 base from J; bases unmatched to any gene: 2.

The rearrangement uses TRBV7-9 and TRBJ2-5; possible D gene TRBD2, 6 bases. With 5 bases removed from V and 7 bases from J, the gap between germline ends came to 14 bases. CDR1 and CDR2 (germline): SEHNR, FQNEAQ (reference sequence). This CDR3 has 13 residues. Written as DNA, the CDR3 is TGTGCCAGCAGCCTACGGGACTTCCCGACCCAGTACTTC. Translation: CASSLRDFPTQYF.

The chain joins TRBV24-1 to TRBJ1-3; TRBD1 matches at 9 bases. Germline lookup yields CDR1 KGHDR and CDR2 SFDVKD. This CDR3 contains 16 residues. J gave up 2 bases and V 3 bases, and 4 bases lay outside the gene matches. CDR3 sequence reads: CATSDPRQGAGNTIYF. The CDR3 DNA follows: TGTGCCACCAGTGATCCTCGACAGGGGGCTGGAAACACCATATATTTT.

This chain joins TRBV6-6 and TRBJ1-4; 9 positions match TRBD1. The CDR3 runs 16 residues. With 5 bases clipped from V and 8 bases from J, the junction kept 12 bases outside the gene matches. CDR1 is MNHNY and CDR2 is SVGAGI in the germline V gene (reference sequence). The CDR3 loop reads CASSTHQTGGDEKLFF. CDR3 in DNA: TGTGCCAGCAGTACTCACCAGACAGGGGGGGACGAAAAACTGTTTTTT.

CDR3 DNA: TGTGCCAGCAGTGTTCGGGAACGAGGGGAGCAGTACTTC. Its protein product is CASSVRERGEQYF. The chain carries TRBV6-2 or TRBV6-3 and TRBJ2-7; D might be TRBD2 (5 bases). Trimming pared 5 bases from V and 7 bases from J, leaving 15 bases between. CDR1 is MNHEY and CDR2 is SVGEGT in the germline V gene. CDR3 length: 13 amino acids.

The J gene is TRBJ2-7, the V gene TRBV5-1, with 7 bases that match TRBD1. CDR1 is SGHRS and CDR2 is YFSETQ in the germline V gene. CDR3 size: 16 residues. The trim removed 1 base at V and 2 bases at J, leaving 9 bases unmatched. In DNA form, the CDR3 reads TGCGCCAGCAGCTTGAATGGTTTGGACAGGACCTACGAGCAGTACTTC. It specifies CASSLNGLDRTYEQYF.

The chain carries TRBV7-3 and TRBJ2-5; 7 bases map to TRBD2. Trimming removed 2 bases from V and 2 bases from J; junction bases left unmatched: 5. Germline values: CDR1 SGHTA, CDR2 FQGTGA. CDR3 size: 15 residues. The CDR3 DNA sequence: TGTGCCAGCAGCTTACTGGCGGGGGTACAAGAGACCCAGTACTTC. This encodes CASSLLAGVQETQYF.

The CDR3 DNA reads TGTGCCACCAGCAGGGGACACCTGAACACTGAAGCTTTCTTT. Residues: CATSRGHLNTEAFF. V is TRBV15 and J is TRBJ1-1; perhaps TRBD1 as D (6 bases). The length of the CDR3 is 14 residues. V was clipped by 3 bases and J by 0 bases, with 8 bases between them. In germline, CDR1 is LNHNV, CDR2 YYDKDF (reference sequence).

V and J are TRBV7-2 and TRBJ2-5; TRBD1 is a possible D gene (5 bases). The germline V gene has CDR1 SGHTA and CDR2 FQGNSA. The V gene lost 5 bases and the J gene lost 1 base, with 17 bases spanning the gap. The CDR3 runs to 16 residues. In DNA, the CDR3 is TGTGCCAGCAGCCCCCCTCCCAACAGGTCCCAAGAGACCCAGTACTTC. Translating gives CASSPPPNRSQETQYF. The full variable domain, rest sourced from reference TRBV7-2 and TRBJ2-5, is GAGVSQSPSNKVTEKGKDVELRCDPISGHTALYWYRQSLGQGLEFLIYFQGNSAPDKSGLPSDRFSAERTGGSVSTLTIQRTQQEDSAVYLCASSPPPNRSQETQYFGPGTRLLVL.

The chain is built from TRBV12-3 or TRBV12-4 and TRBJ2-7, with D perhaps TRBD2 (5 bases). V lost 11 bases to trimming and J lost 4 bases, with 18 bases between them. CDR3 length: 13 residues. In DNA form, the CDR3 reads TGTGCCTGCAAATCTAGGGAGCGGTACGAGCAGTACTTC. Translation: CACKSRERYEQYF.

The chain carries TRBV6-5 and TRBJ1-6, with D unclear. CDR3 size: 16 residues. V lost 2 bases to trimming and J lost 3 bases, with 11 bases between them. CDR1 is MNHEY and CDR2 is SVGAGI in the germline V gene. CDR3 loop: CASSYGIARYNSPLHF. In DNA, the CDR3 is TGTGCCAGCAGTTACGGAATAGCCCGCTATAATTCACCCCTCCACTTT.

This chain uses TRBV18 with TRBJ1-2, with unresolved D. Trimming left V 3 bases short and J 11 bases short, with 16 bases between. The CDR3 runs 13 residues. The V gene's germline CDR1 is KGHSH and CDR2 LQKENI. CDR3 nucleotides: TGTGCCAGCTCACCGAACGGACTATGGGGTTACACCTTC. Its translation: CASSPNGLWGYTF.

The chain uses TRBV3-1 (or the pseudogene TRBV3-2) and TRBJ2-3; TRBD1 is a possible D gene (5 bases). The V end lost 1 base, the J end lost 4 bases, and 18 bases lay between the germline ends. The CDR3 covers 17 residues. Germline V gene data show CDR1 as LGHDT and CDR2 as YNNKEL (reference sequence). The CDR3 coding sequence is TGTGCCAGCAGCCAAGTAGTTGGGAAGGGGCAGGCAGATACGCAGTATTTT. Translated, it gives CASSQVVGKGQADTQYF.